Below, 10 T cell receptor beta chains from the same sample are listed, as sequenced in a study of T cells after yellow fever vaccination. Each CDR3 protein is one row after TCRdb ran MiXCR on the 5' RACE reads. This sample has roughly 320,000 distinct CDR3 sequences, with 9.5% to 12% found just once. Sample: CD4+ T cells sorted from PBMCs, taken 45 days after the yellow fever booster vaccination. The receptors were sampled from a man younger than 35 who received the YFV17D yellow fever vaccine.

This sequence joins TRBV4-1 and TRBJ2-5; D is unresolved. Germline V lookup: CDR1 MGHRA, CDR2 YSYEKL. V dropped 1 base and J dropped 2 bases, with 8 bases sitting between them. The CDR3 is 14 amino acids. This CDR3 is CASSQVEAQETQYF. DNA for the CDR3: TGCGCCAGCAGCCAAGTAGAAGCGCAAGAGACCCAGTACTTC.

The V gene is TRBV7-2, the J gene TRBJ2-2; 8 nucleotides align to TRBD2. Germline lookup yields CDR1 SGHTA and CDR2 FQGNSA. The CDR3 extends over 14 amino acids. J gave up 7 bases and V 5 bases, and 6 bases lay outside the gene matches. The CDR3 coding sequence is TGTGCCAGCAGCCGGGGGGGGATGGACGGGGAGCTGTTTTTT. This translates into CASSRGGMDGELFF. The full variable domain, rest sourced from reference TRBV7-2 and TRBJ2-2, is GAGVSQSPSNKVTEKGKDVELRCDPISGHTALYWYRQSLGQGLEFLIYFQGNSAPDKSGLPSDRFSAERTGGSVSTLTIQRTQQEDSAVYLCASSRGGMDGELFFGEGSRLTVL.

This clonotype has only a few counts. The chain has TRBV6-2 or TRBV6-3 and TRBJ2-5; D is unresolved. Germline CDR1 reads MNHEY; CDR2 reads SVGEGT. Trimming removed 2 bases at V and 2 bases at J, with 3 bases between. This CDR3 spans 12 amino acids. CDR3 residues: CASSYRQETQYF. The CDR3 DNA follows: TGTGCCAGCAGTTACAGACAAGAGACCCAGTACTTC.

This clonotype was observed a few times. The chain employs TRBV5-1 and TRBJ2-1; D is possibly TRBD2 (5 bases). The V end lost 6 bases, the J end lost 8 bases, and 9 bases lay between the germline ends. The CDR3 is 11 residues long. CDR1 SGHRS and CDR2 YFSETQ come from the germline V gene. This CDR3 reads CASNRGYEQFF. Here the CDR3 DNA reads TGCGCCAGCAACCGGGGATATGAGCAGTTCTTC.

The chain couples TRBV4-3 to TRBJ2-3; TRBD1 aligns across 7 bases. V lost 0 bases, J lost 2 bases, and 8 bases stayed unmatched. Germline assignment: CDR1 LGHNA and CDR2 YSLEER. This CDR3 is built from 17 residues. Here the CDR3 DNA reads TGCGCCAGCAGCCAAGAAACAGGCAGGGGGTCCACAGATACGCAGTATTTT. This sequence encodes CASSQETGRGSTDTQYF.

This clonotype came up a few times. The chain carries TRBV6-5 and TRBJ2-5, with TRBD2 identical over 8 bases. V lost 0 bases, J lost 5 bases, and 5 bases stayed unmatched. Per germline, CDR1 MNHEY and CDR2 SVGAGI. This CDR3 spans 15 amino acids. The DNA of the CDR3 is TGTGCCAGCAGTTACTCGGGGACTAGTTCGGAGACCCAGTACTTC. Protein: CASSYSGTSSETQYF.

The CDR3: CASSQDLAIKYF. In nucleotides, the CDR3 is TGTGCCAGCAGCCAAGATTTAGCGATTAAGTACTTC. The gene calls are TRBV4-2 and TRBJ2-5; TRBD2 is a possible D gene (5 bases). Germline CDR1 is LGHNA and CDR2 is YNFKEQ. The CDR3 is 12 amino acids. V was shortened by 0 bases and J by 12 bases, with 11 bases between the two germline ends.

There are a few counts of this clonotype. Here the CDR3 DNA reads TGTGCCAGCTCACCACAGACTAGTAATGAGCAGTTCTTC. Protein: CASSPQTSNEQFF. The chain carries TRBV18 and TRBJ2-1, with D maybe TRBD2 (6 bases). This CDR3 comprises 13 residues. Germline assignment: CDR1 KGHSH and CDR2 LQKENI. Trimming took off 1 base at V and 7 bases at J, with 8 bases between the two ends.

The chain couples TRBV9 to TRBJ2-3, with 12 bases that match TRBD2. The J segment lost 2 bases and the V segment lost 0 bases, leaving 4 bases of the junction unmatched. Germline V gene lookup returns CDR1 SGDLS and CDR2 YYNGEE. The CDR3 has 17 amino acids. The CDR3 coding sequence is TGTGCCAGCAGCGTAGGAACTAGCGGGGGGACCACAGATACGCAGTATTTT. Translated, it gives CASSVGTSGGTTDTQYF.

This clonotype was counted ten times or more. This chain's CDR3 is CASSPTGGGTEAFF. The CDR3 DNA sequence: TGTGCCAGTAGTCCTACCGGAGGGGGCACTGAAGCTTTCTTT. This chain joins TRBV19 and TRBJ1-1; maybe TRBD1 (6 bases). CDR1 is LNHDA and CDR2 is SQIVND in the germline V gene (reference sequence). V lost 5 bases and J 4 bases, leaving 14 bases between the germline ends. The length of the CDR3 is 14 residues.